This T cell receptor beta chain was documented in a study of T cell responses to AZD1222 COVID-19 vaccine. Findings and caveats of the study: Spike-specific TCR breadth and depth both grew after two AZD1222 doses.

Profiling relied on immunoSEQ multiplex PCR, and the TCRdb table lists in-frame clones only, not all of them. The sample shows around 100,000 clones, about 86% of them seen only once. With regard to this clone: Its antigen is currently unknown.

Germline V gene lookup returns CDR1 SGHTS and CDR2 YDEGEE. V shed 0 bases and J shed 6 bases, with 7 bases lying between them. This CDR3 comprises 13 residues. This receptor was identified in an adult in good health. This specimen was peripheral blood, taken on day 0 of AZD1222 vaccination. The V and J genes are TRBV5-8 and TRBJ1-5, with D perhaps TRBD1 (5 bases). The CDR3 spells CASSLEGAQPQHF. CDR3 DNA sequence: TGTGCCAGCAGCTTGGAAGGGGCTCAGCCCCAGCATTTT.